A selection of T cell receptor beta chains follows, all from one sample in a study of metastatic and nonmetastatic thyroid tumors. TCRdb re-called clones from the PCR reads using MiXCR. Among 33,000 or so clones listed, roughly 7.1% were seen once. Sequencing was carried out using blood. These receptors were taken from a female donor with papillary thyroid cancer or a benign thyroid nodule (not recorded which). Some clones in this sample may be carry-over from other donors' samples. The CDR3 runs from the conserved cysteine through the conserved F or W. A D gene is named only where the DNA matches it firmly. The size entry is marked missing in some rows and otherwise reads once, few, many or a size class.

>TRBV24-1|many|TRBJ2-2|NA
CATSDARGRTGELFF
TGTGCCACCAGTGATGCAAGGGGTAGAACCGGGGAGCTGTTTTTT
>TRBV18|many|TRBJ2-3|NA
CASSQSSTDTQYF
TGTGCCAGCTCACAATCGAGCACAGATACGCAGTATTTT
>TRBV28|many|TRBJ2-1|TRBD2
CASSLYLVGGRAQFF
TGTGCCAGCAGTTTATATCTCGTCGGCGGGAGGGCGCAGTTCTTC
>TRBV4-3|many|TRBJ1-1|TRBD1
CASSPGQGVEAFF
TGCGCCAGCAGCCCCGGACAGGGAGTTGAAGCTTTCTTT
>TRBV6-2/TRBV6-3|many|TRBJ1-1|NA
CASSPGYRTEAFF
TGTGCCAGCAGTCCAGGGTATCGCACTGAAGCTTTCTTT
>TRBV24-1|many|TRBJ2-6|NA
CATSTFGRDSGANVLTF
TGTGCCACCAGTACTTTCGGACGGGACTCTGGGGCCAACGTCCTGACTTTC
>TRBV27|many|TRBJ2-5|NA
CASSPSWGETQYF
TGTGCCAGCAGTCCTTCATGGGGAGAGACCCAGTACTTC
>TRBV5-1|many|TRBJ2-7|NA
CASSVGLSYEQYF
TGCGCCAGCAGCGTAGGCCTCTCCTACGAGCAGTACTTC
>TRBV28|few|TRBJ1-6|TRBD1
CASSWTGSYNSPPHF
TGTGCCAGCAGTTGGACAGGCTCCTATAACTCACCCCCCCACTTT
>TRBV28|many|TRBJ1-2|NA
CASSGGAAGKENYGYTF
TGTGCCAGCTCGGGGGGGGCAGCAGGAAAAGAGAACTATGGCTACACCTTC
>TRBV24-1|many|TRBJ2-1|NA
CATSAAGSGSNEQFF
TGTGCCACCAGTGCAGCAGGGTCAGGCAGCAATGAGCAGTTCTTC
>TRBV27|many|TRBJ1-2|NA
CANSPVLSIYNYGYTF
TGTGCCAACTCACCAGTCCTCTCGATATATAACTATGGCTACACCTTC
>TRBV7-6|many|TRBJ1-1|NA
CASSLRDTNTEAFF
TGTGCCAGCAGCTTAAGGGATACGAACACTGAAGCTTTCTTT
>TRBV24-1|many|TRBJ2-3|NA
CATSDFTSNVDTQYF
TGTGCCACCAGTGATTTTACCTCAAATGTGGATACGCAGTATTTT
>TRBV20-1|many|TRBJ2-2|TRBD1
CSAPRQGAGTGELFF
TGCAGTGCCCCTAGGCAGGGGGCGGGCACCGGGGAGCTGTTTTTT
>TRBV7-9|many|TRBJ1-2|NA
CASTRGLRRYTF
TGTGCCAGCACCCGTGGGCTGAGGCGCTACACCTTC
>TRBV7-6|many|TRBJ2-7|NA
CASSHGTQLGEQYF
TGTGCCAGCAGTCACGGTACACAGCTGGGCGAGCAGTACTTC
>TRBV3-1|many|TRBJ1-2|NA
CASSQVRGYGYTF
TGTGCCAGCAGCCAAGTAAGGGGGTATGGCTACACCTTC
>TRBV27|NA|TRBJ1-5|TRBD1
CASSGDSISNQPQHF
TGTGCCAGCAGTGGGGACAGTATAAGCAATCAGCCCCAGCATTTT
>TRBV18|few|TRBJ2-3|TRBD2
CASSPRLKVAGGTSTDTQYF
TGTGCCAGCTCACCAAGGTTGAAGGTTGCGGGGGGAACTAGCACAGATACGCAGTATTTT
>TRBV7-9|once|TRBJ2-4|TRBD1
CASSSYRDRRNIQYF
TGCGCCAGCAGCTCCTACCGGGACAGAAGAAACATTCAGTACTTC
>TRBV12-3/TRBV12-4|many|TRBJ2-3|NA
CASGRTRQEGQYF
TGTGCCAGTGGGAGAACCCGACAAGAGGGGCAGTATTTT
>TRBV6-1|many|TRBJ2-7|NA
CASSATLSYEQYF
TGTGCCAGCAGTGCGACTCTATCCTACGAGCAGTACTTC
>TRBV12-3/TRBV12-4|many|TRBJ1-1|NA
CASSLEARITEAFF
TGTGCCAGCAGTTTAGAGGCACGTATCACTGAAGCTTTCTTT
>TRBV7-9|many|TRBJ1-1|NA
CASSLGRNTEAFF
TGTGCCAGCAGCTTGGGTAGGAACACTGAAGCTTTCTTT
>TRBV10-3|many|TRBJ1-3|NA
CAIPGEGTTIYF
TGTGCCATCCCGGGAGAAGGGACCACCATATATTTT
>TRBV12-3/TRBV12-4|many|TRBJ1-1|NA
CASSWNRMAEAFF
TGTGCCAGCAGTTGGAACAGGATGGCTGAAGCTTTCTTT
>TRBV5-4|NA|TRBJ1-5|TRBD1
CASSFDRDQPQHF
TGTGCCAGCAGCTTTGACAGGGACCAGCCCCAGCATTTT
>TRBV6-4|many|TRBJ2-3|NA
CASSKRTDTQYF
TGTGCCAGCAGTAAACGCACAGATACGCAGTATTTT
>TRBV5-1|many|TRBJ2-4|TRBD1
CASSSGQGAGNIQYF
TGCGCCAGCAGCTCAGGACAGGGGGCAGGAAACATTCAGTACTTC
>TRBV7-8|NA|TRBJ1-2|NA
CARSLALTRTDGYTF
TGTGCCAGAAGCTTAGCGCTCACACGGACAGACGGCTACACCTTC
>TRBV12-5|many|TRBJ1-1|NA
CASGRTTGWNTEAFF
TGTGCTAGTGGTAGAACGACAGGTTGGAACACTGAAGCTTTCTTT
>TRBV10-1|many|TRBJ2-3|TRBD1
CASSGQGKPDTQYF
TGCGCCAGCAGTGGACAGGGGAAACCAGATACGCAGTATTTT
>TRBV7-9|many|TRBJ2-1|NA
CASSLAGQPSSYNEQFF
TGTGCCAGCAGCTTAGCCGGGCAGCCTAGCTCCTACAATGAGCAGTTCTTC
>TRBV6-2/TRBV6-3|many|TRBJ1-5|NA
CASTYHRAAFAQPQHF
TGTGCCAGCACGTACCACAGGGCCGCGTTCGCTCAGCCCCAGCATTTT
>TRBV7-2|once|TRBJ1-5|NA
CASSFQQGQPQHF
TGTGCCAGCAGCTTCCAACAGGGCCAGCCCCAGCATTTT
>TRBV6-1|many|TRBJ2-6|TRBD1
CARGTGDSGANVLTF
TGTGCCAGAGGGACAGGGGACTCTGGGGCCAACGTCCTGACTTTC
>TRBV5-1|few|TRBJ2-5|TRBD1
CASSLGDRTETQYF
TGCGCCAGCAGCTTGGGGGACAGGACGGAGACCCAGTACTTC
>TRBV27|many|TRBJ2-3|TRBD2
CASSSTSPTDTQYF
TGTGCCAGCAGTTCGACTAGCCCCACAGATACGCAGTATTTT
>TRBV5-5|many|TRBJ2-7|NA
CASSLVAGQTYEQYF
TGTGCCAGCAGCTTGGTAGCGGGACAGACCTACGAGCAGTACTTC
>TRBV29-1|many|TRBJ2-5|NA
CSARARVKAETQYF
TGCAGCGCCAGGGCCAGGGTAAAAGCCGAGACCCAGTACTTC
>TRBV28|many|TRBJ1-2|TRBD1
CASSSHGTGGGHGYTF
TGTGCCAGCAGTTCCCACGGGACAGGGGGAGGGCATGGCTACACCTTC
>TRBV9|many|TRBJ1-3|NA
CASSGGSRGNTIYF
TGTGCCAGCAGCGGCGGCTCCCGAGGAAACACCATATATTTT